These T cell receptor beta chains were read from a single sample in a study of OX40 agonist ivuxolimab in advanced cancers. The protocol was immunoSEQ multiplex PCR, while the TCRdb copy is restricted to in-frame clones and leaves out a portion. The table includes fewer than 15,000 clones, about 93% detected once. The sample was CD4+ or CD8+ T cells sorted from blood, taken in a trial of the OX40 agonist ivuxolimab. These receptors were obtained from an adult with an advanced solid tumor such as melanoma, head and neck, liver or kidney cancer. Both conserved end residues are part of each CDR3. D genes are given only for firm matches.

j_gene,d_gene,v_gene,CDR3aa
TRBJ2-7,TRBD1,TRBV15,CATSRSRDSSYEQYF
TRBJ2-7,-,TRBV30,CAWSVGTGAYEQYF
TRBJ2-5,-,TRBV30,CAWNGGQTQYF
TRBJ2-7,TRBD1,TRBV9,CASSGQGGGEQYF
TRBJ2-1,TRBD2,TRBV13,CASSLEGTSVYNEQFF
TRBJ1-4,TRBD1,TRBV2,CASSDGRRTGEDEKLFF
TRBJ2-2,TRBD2,TRBV19,CASSELTSGRTGELFF
TRBJ2-6,TRBD1,TRBV5-1,CASRSGTDSGANVLTF
-,-,TRBV13,CASSSRDLSYEQYF
TRBJ1-4,-,TRBV4-2,CASSQERGATNEKLFF
TRBJ2-4,TRBD2,TRBV4-1,CASSQETSELYIQYF
TRBJ2-1,TRBD2,TRBV30,CAWSLASGHSYNEQFF
TRBJ2-6,-,TRBV12-1,CASSGPFIGQSRANVLTF
TRBJ2-7,-,TRBV15,CATSRDRTYSIYEQYF
TRBJ2-7,-,TRBV4-1,CASSQDGNEQYF
TRBJ1-5,-,TRBV23-1,CASSQSQQSNQPQHF
TRBJ2-1,TRBD2,TRBV7-2,CASSRSGGANEQFF
TRBJ2-1,-,TRBV6-5,CASSYGGSYNEQFF
TRBJ1-1,-,TRBV28,CASKPGRRTEAFF
TRBJ1-1,-,TRBV7-9,CASSLGYNTEAFF
TRBJ1-2,TRBD1,TRBV16,CASSQSTGGHYGYTF
TRBJ1-1,TRBD1,TRBV2,CASRQGAPNTEAFF
TRBJ2-7,-,TRBV6-1,CASSGGLGGSYEQYF
TRBJ2-5,-,TRBV9,CASSGGVRQETQYF
TRBJ2-1,TRBD2,TRBV10-1,CASSPLAGVAYNEQFF
TRBJ2-7,TRBD1,TRBV14,CASSPDRGLDEQYF
TRBJ2-6,TRBD1,TRBV9,CATTGPGANVLTF
TRBJ2-1,TRBD2,TRBV4-3,CASSQSGGYVEQFF
TRBJ2-5,TRBD2,TRBV10-1,CASSESTASGSGTQYF
TRBJ1-1,-,TRBV4-1,CASSAVGAGTEAFF
TRBJ2-1,TRBD2,TRBV27,CASSMGLAGVEQFF
TRBJ2-1,TRBD2,TRBV5-1,CASSFPSGGVFYEQFF
TRBJ2-4,-,TRBV11-1,CASSLGSGINIQYF
TRBJ2-2,TRBD1,TRBV2,CASRNKDRGPGELFF